One and the same sample provided the 10 T cell receptor beta chains below, sequenced in a study of blood T cell repertoires in COVID-19. The data were produced by immunoSEQ multiplex PCR, yet TCRdb's version contains in-frame clones alone and is incomplete. The sample records 78,000 or so clones, 65% to 90% being singletons. The sample consisted of peripheral blood. The receptors derive from a woman aged 60 to 75 with acute or convalescent COVID-19.

This rearrangement joins TRBV2 to TRBJ2-1; D remains unclear. There are 13 residues in the CDR3. CDR1 SNHLY and CDR2 FYNNEI come from the germline V gene. Trimming pared 3 bases from V and 10 bases from J, leaving 13 bases between. The CDR3 region is CASSDLPYREQFF. CDR3 nucleotides: TGTGCCAGCAGTGACCTGCCCTACCGGGAGCAGTTCTTC.

V gene TRBV6-4 combines with J gene TRBJ2-3; 9 bases align to TRBD2. Germline loops: CDR1 MRHNA, CDR2 SNTAGT. The CDR3 spans 15 residues. V shed 5 bases, J shed 5 bases, and the junction held 8 bases outside the gene matches. The CDR3 DNA is TGTGCCAGCAGTTTGGGACTAGCTGGGGGAGATACGCAGTATTTT. Translation: CASSLGLAGGDTQYF.

This clone was recorded once. The gene calls are TRBV25-1 and TRBJ1-2, with 7 bases fitting TRBD1. Germline CDR1 and CDR2: MGHDK and SYGVNS. This CDR3 is built from 15 residues. With V trimmed by 4 bases and J by 4 bases, 9 bases remained unmatched. The CDR3 sequence is CASSVSEGASYGYTF. CDR3 DNA sequence: TGTGCCAGCAGTGTGTCCGAGGGGGCCAGCTATGGCTACACCTTC.

This clone was seen a handful of times. The chain couples TRBV30 to TRBJ2-7, with 7 bases matching TRBD1. Per germline, CDR1 GTSNPN and CDR2 SVGIG (reference sequence). The CDR3 loop spans 14 amino acids. Losses at the gene ends were 1 base for V and 1 base for J; bases not matched to a gene: 4. The CDR3 region is CAWSGQGQSYEQYF. The CDR3 DNA is TGTGCCTGGAGTGGACAGGGTCAGTCCTACGAGCAGTACTTC. The variable domain in full, with the rest retrieved from reference TRBV30 and TRBJ2-7, is SQTIHQWPATLVQPVGSPLSLECTVEGTSNPNLYWYRQAAGRGLQLLFYSVGIGQISSEVPQNLSASRPQDRQFILSSKKLLLSDSGFYLCAWSGQGQSYEQYFGPGTRLTVT.

In this sample, this clone turned up once. CDR3 in amino acids: CATSDLTSGGAGGTDTQYF. The CDR3 DNA follows: TGTGCCACCAGTGACCTGACTAGCGGGGGGGCAGGAGGGACAGATACGCAGTATTTT. The genes are TRBV24-1 and TRBJ2-3, with TRBD2 matching 14 bases. The CDR3 has 19 amino acids. Germline V gene sequence: CDR1 KGHDR, CDR2 SFDVKD. The J segment lost 3 bases and the V segment lost 4 bases, leaving 11 bases of the junction unmatched.

This chain uses TRBV3-1 (or the pseudogene TRBV3-2) with TRBJ1-4, with D possibly TRBD1 on 6 matching bases. Germline loops: CDR1 LGHDT, CDR2 YNNKEL (reference sequence). CDR3 length: 15 amino acids. V was cut by 4 bases and J by 8 bases, with 17 bases left in between. The CDR3 here is CASSLSTSGGEKLFF. The CDR3 DNA is TGTGCCAGCAGCCTATCTACGTCGGGGGGCGAAAAACTGTTTTTT.

The chain has TRBV3-1 (or the pseudogene TRBV3-2) and TRBJ1-1, with a weak D call TRBD1 (6 bases). CDR1 LGHDT and CDR2 YNNKEL come from the germline V gene (reference sequence). V was pared by 4 bases and J by 7 bases, with 13 bases between. The CDR3 is made up of 13 amino acids. The CDR3, as DNA: TGTGCCAGCAGCCTTCAGGGGCAAGGTGAAGCTTTCTTT. Residues: CASSLQGQGEAFF.

This clone was observed once. This sequence joins TRBV3-1 (or the pseudogene TRBV3-2) and TRBJ2-5; D is unclear. Trimming left V 5 bases short and J 5 bases short, with 9 bases between. Per germline, CDR1 LGHDT and CDR2 YNNKEL (reference sequence). The CDR3 contains 12 residues. The CDR3 nucleotides are TGTGCCAGCAGCAACCCTCGGGAGACCCAGTACTTC. Residues: CASSNPRETQYF.

This chain connects TRBV6-6 to TRBJ1-1; TRBD1 aligns across 9 bases. V shed 6 bases and J 6 bases; nucleotides not matched to a gene: 11. The CDR3 extends over 15 amino acids. CDR1 is MNHNY and CDR2 is SVGAGI in the germline V gene (reference sequence). In nucleotides, the CDR3 is TGTGCCAGCAGCCCCGTAAGGACAGGGGATTCTGAAGCTTTCTTT. This sequence encodes CASSPVRTGDSEAFF.

J is TRBJ2-3 and V is TRBV7-2; 8 bases fit TRBD1. The CDR3 runs to 19 residues. The germline CDR1 and CDR2 sequences are SGHTA and FQGNSA. The V segment lost 3 bases and the J segment 0 bases; nucleotides outside the gene matches: 14. CDR3 sequence reads: CASSFVRTGTFLSTDTQYF. For the CDR3, the DNA is TGTGCCAGCAGCTTTGTTCGGACAGGGACTTTCCTTAGCACAGATACGCAGTATTTT.